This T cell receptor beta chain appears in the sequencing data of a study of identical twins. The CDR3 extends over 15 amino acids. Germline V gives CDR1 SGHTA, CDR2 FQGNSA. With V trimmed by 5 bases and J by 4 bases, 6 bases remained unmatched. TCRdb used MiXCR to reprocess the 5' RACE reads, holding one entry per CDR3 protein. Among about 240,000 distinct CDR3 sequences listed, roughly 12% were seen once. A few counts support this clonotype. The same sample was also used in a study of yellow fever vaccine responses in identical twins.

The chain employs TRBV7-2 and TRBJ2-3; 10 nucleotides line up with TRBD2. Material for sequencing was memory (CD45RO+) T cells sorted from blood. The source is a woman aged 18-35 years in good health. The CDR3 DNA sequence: TGTGCCAGCAGCCCAGCGGGAGGGGGCCCAGATACGCAGTATTTT. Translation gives CASSPAGGGPDTQYF.